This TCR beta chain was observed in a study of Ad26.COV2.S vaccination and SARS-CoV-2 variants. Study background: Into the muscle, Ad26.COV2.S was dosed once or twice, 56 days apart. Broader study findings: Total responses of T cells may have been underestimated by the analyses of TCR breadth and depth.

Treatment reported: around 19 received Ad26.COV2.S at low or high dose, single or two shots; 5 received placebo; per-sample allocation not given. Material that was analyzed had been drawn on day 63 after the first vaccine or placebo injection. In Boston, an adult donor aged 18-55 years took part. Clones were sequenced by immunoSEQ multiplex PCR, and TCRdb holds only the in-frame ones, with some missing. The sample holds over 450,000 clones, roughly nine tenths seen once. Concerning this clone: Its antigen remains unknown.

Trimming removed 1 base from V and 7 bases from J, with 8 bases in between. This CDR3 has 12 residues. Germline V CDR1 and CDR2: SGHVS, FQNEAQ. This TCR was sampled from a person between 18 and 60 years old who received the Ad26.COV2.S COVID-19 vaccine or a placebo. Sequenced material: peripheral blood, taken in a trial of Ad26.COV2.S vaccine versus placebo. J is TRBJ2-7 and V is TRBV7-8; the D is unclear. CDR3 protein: CASSLVVAEQYF. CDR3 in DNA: TGTGCCAGCAGCTTAGTAGTGGCGGAGCAGTACTTC.